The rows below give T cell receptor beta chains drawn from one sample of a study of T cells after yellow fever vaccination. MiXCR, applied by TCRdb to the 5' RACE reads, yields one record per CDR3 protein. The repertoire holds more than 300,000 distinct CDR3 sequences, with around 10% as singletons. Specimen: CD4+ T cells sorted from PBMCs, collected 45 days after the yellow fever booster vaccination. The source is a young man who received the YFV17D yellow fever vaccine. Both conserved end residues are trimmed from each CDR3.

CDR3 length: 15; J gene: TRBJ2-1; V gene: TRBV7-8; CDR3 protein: ASSLGGAGSSYNEQF
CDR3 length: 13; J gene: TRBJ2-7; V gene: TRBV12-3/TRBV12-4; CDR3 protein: ASSPRGALPYEQY
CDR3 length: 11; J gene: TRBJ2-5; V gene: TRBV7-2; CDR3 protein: ASSLEDLETQY
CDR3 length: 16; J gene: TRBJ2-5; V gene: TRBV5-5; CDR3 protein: ASSFVTSGGLNQETQY
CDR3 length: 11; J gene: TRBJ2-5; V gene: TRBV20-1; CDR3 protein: SARGTGPETQY
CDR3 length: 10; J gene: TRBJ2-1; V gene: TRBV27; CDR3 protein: ASRTTHNEQF
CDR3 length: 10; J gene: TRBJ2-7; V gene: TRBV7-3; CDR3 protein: ASSLIRYEQY
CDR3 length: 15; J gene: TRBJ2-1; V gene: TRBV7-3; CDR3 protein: ASSAKLSPRAYNEQF
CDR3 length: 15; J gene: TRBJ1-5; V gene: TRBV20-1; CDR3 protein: SASDYGQGGRRQPQH
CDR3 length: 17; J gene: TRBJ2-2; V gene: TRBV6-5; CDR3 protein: ASSYSYVRGGSNTGELF
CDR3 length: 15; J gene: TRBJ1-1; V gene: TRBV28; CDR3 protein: ASSLYWGQGMNTEAF
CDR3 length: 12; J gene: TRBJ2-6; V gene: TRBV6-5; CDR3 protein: ASSWGLGANVLT
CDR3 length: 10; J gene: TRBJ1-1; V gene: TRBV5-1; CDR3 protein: ASSSSNTEAF
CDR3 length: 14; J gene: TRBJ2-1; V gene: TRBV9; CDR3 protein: ASSVAGGPSINEQF
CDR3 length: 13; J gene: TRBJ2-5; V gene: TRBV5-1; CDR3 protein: ASAPYPGDQETQY
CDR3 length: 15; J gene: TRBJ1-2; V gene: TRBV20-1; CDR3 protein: SARERKGQQLFYGYT
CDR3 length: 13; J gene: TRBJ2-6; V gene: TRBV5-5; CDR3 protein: ASSKRGPGANVLT
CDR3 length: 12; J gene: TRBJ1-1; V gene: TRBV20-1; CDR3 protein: SAPRGQMNTEAF
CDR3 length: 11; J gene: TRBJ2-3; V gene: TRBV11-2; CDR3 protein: ASSLEGDAAQY
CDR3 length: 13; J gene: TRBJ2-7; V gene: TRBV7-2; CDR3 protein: ASSPTSERSYEQY
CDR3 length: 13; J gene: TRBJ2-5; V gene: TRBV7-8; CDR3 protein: ASSPRPGQGETQY
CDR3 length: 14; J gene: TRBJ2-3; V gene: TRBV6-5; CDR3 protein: ASSYNGGRGADTQY
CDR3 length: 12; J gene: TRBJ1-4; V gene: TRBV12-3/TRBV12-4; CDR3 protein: ASSPGQGREKLF
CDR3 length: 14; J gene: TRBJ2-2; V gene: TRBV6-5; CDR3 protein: ASSPHGGGRDGELF
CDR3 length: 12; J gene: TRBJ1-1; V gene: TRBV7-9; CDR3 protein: ASSLVQQGTEAF
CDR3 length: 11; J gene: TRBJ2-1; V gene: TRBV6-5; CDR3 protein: ASSSPLVNEQF
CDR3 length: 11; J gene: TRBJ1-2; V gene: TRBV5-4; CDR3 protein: ASSFTRAAGYT
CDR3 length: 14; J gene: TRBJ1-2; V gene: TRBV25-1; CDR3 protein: ASSEPGQTTNYGYT
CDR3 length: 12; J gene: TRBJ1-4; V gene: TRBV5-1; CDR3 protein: ASSLEQTNEKLF
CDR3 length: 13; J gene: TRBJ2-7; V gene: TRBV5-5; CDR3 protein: ASSWSVSGAYEQY
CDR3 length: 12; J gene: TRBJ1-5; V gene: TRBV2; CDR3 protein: ASSRDRGSEPQH
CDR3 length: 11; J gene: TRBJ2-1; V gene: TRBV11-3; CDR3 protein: ASSQTQRNEQF
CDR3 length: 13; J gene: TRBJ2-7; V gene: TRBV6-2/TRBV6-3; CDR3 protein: ASRPTGGIGYEQY
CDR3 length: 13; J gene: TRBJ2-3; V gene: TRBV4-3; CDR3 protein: ASSNRGTSADTQY
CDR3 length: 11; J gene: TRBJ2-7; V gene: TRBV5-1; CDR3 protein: ASSLMGTNEQY
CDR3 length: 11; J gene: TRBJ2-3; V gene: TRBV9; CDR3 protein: ASSPPPGRTQY
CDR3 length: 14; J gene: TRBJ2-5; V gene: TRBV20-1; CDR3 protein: SARDPLAGGQETQY
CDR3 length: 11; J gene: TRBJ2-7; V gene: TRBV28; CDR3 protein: ASKNRGSYEQY
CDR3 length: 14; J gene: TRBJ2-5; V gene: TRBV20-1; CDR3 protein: SARDLLRGGKETQY
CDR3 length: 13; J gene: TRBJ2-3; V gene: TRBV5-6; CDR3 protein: ASSLGLAGQDTQY
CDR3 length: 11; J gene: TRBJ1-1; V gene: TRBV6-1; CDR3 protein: ASRGQQNTEAF
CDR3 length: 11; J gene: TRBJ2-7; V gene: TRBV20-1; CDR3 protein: SAPGGVAYEQY
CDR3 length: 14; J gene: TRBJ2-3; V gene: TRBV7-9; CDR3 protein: ASSPGIGTTTDTQY
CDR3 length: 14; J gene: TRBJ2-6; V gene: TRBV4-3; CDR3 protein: ASSQERGAGNNVLT
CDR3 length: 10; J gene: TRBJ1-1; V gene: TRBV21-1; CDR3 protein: ASSKGRAGAF
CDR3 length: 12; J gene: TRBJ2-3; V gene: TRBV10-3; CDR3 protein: ATSGPISTDTQY
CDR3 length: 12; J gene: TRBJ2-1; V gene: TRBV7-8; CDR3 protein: ASSSTDRYNEQF
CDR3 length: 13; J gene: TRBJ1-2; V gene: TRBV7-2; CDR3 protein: ASSLYESGIYGYT
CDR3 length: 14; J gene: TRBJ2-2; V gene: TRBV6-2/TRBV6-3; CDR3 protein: ASSHGLARNTGELF
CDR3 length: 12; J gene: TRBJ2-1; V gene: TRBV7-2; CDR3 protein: ASSSWTGQNEQF
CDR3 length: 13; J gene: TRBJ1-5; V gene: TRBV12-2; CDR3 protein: ASRFRDREHQPQH
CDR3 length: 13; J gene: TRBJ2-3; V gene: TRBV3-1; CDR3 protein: ASSLPRGRADTQY
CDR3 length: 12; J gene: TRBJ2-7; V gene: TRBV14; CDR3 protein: ASSQGGTGLWQY
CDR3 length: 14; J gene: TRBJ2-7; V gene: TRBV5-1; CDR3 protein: ASSSLSGTGSYEQY
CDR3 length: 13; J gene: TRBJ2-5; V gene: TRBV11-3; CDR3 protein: ASSLGGDRQETQY
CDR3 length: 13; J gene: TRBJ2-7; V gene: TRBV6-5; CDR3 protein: ASSSPGQGVNEQY
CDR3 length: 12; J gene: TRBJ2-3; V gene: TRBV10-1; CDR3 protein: ASRAGGDADTQY